This T cell receptor beta chain was captured by sequencing in a study of cytomegalovirus exposure and HLA in healthy donors. As concerns this clone: Its antigen is unidentified.

Researchers ran the PCR with 60 Vbeta and 13 Jbeta primers. Repertoires were generated with immunoSEQ multiplex PCR, while TCRdb's copy carries only in-frame clones and drops some. Listed are tens of thousands of clones; approximately 1.4% falls within the top ten. Study-wide results and limits: Sequencing depth roughly uniform across donors was assumed in presence/absence analyses.

The length of the CDR3 is 16 residues. J was trimmed by 8 bases and V by 0 bases; bases with no gene match: 9. CDR1 and CDR2 (germline): ENHRY, SYGVKD. The receptor was derived from a woman aged 55-70 years in good health and CMV-seronegative. The V call is TRBV10-3, the J call TRBJ1-1, with 10 bases lining up with TRBD1. Source material: PBMCs. The CDR3 sequence: CAISESGQGGTSEAFF. CDR3 DNA sequence: TGTGCCATCAGTGAGTCAGGACAGGGGGGGACCTCGGAAGCTTTCTTT.